This T cell receptor beta chain was sequenced for a study of molecular identifiers for immune sequencing clone quantification (dated 2018 in TCRdb). In the study overall: For a replicate experiment, RNA from around 20,000 or 100,000 naive CD8 T cells was divided into five aliquots, of which four were sequenced. CD8 T cells were used in a methods study to benchmark molecular-identifier clustering-based TCR repertoire sequencing (MIDCIRS) and TCR RNA copy counting.

Libraries of naive CD8 T cells were generated from roughly 21,000 to 960,000 sorted cells, with 10%, 30% or 50% of the purified RNA used. Naive CD8 T cells, defined as CD8+CD4-CCR7+CD45RA+, were FACS-sorted into RLT Plus buffer on a BD FACSAria II. To test detection sensitivity, Jurkat RNA equivalent to about ten TCR copies was spiked into samples of roughly 19,000-1,000,000 naive CD8 T cells. Enrichment of CD8 T cells was done with RosetteSep CD8+ T Cell Enrichment Cocktail plus Ficoll-Paque, and ACK red cell lysis came afterward. General findings and caveats noted by the study authors: Naive libraries contained spiked-in Jurkat TCR RNA (more than nine copies' worth), which is not part of the donor repertoire. When barcode sub-clustering was not used, chimeric consensus sequences inflated TCR diversity, with chimeras reaching as high as 47%. Modeling estimated about three recovered TCR RNA copies per cell, compared with about ten by digital PCR, which implies roughly 27% capture efficiency. Highly expanded clone sizes could be underestimated because identical TCR molecules may share a barcode. In CMV-specific effector cells, clones with more than 20 RNA copies contained over 98% of molecules, whereas in naive cells such clones contained under 1% of molecules. A single cell's worth of spiked-in Jurkat TCR RNA was reported detectable even among around 1 million naive CD8 T cells.

Comment on this clonotype: It lacks a known antigen. No quality values exist for individual bases; no much larger clone is one base distant.

The protocol used for the library was PCR. TCRdb lists the instrument as NextSeq 500. Bulk TCR libraries were generated as previously described, with the TCR primers listed in Table S5 used. Total RNA was purified with the Qiagen AllPrep DNA/RNA kit. Before analysis, reads from multiple sequencing runs of the same library were pooled. The paper's processing steps were these. Reads were retained only if an exact TCR constant sequence was present, and the retained reads were trimmed to 150 nt and grouped according to their 12-nt molecular barcodes. Reads within each barcode group were sub-clustered using a 15% Levenshtein threshold, and quality-weighted consensus sequences were constructed for each RNA molecule. Non-functional sequences were discarded, and so were lower-count sequences lying one edit away from another sequence. Based on fitting two negative binomial distributions, any barcode sub-cluster with under 20% of the maximum read count was discarded. TCRdb reanalyzed the raw reads on its own, using fastp at Q25 for trimming and MiXCR for clone calling, and kept in-frame beta chains. Rows with one shared CDR3 protein collapse into an entry with the most common genes and DNA. The V and J calls were not made by the authors but by TCRdb's processing. Here the sample has roughly 320,000 distinct CDR3 sequences; under 25% occur a single time. The ten largest make up 0.7% to 0.95% of the sample.

The sequencing input was naive CD8+ T cells from blood, with Jurkat cell RNA spiked in. This specimen's cell subset or site label, per the study, means: FACS-sorted CD8+CD4-CCR7+CD45RA+ naive T cells. The receptor was isolated from a human donor in good health. Some libraries in this study had Jurkat cell RNA spiked in.

The nucleotide sequence reads TGTGCCAGCAGCTTAGTCACAGGGCCGCAAGAGACCCAGTACTTC. Its amino acids are CASSLVTGPQETQYF. The chain is made from TRBV7-9 and TRBJ2-5; TRBD1 is a weak D gene call, 6 bases matching. The CDR3 starts with the cysteine, ends with the phenylalanine, and has 15 residues. Only the CDR3 region is kept as DNA, spanning 45 bases read in frame from base 1. Between the V and J ends, shortened by 1 base and 2 bases respectively, the junction contains 11 bases. For CDR1 and CDR2, the germline V gene (reference sequence) lists SEHNR and FQNEAQ. Outside the CDR3, residues come from the reference TRBV7-9 and TRBJ2-5 proteins, so the full variable domain is: DTGVSQNPRHKITKRGQNVTFRCDPISEHNRLYWYRQTLGQGPEFLTYFQNEAQLEKSRLLSDRFSAERPKGSFSTLEIQRTEQGDSAMYLCASSLVTGPQETQYFGPGTRLLVL.